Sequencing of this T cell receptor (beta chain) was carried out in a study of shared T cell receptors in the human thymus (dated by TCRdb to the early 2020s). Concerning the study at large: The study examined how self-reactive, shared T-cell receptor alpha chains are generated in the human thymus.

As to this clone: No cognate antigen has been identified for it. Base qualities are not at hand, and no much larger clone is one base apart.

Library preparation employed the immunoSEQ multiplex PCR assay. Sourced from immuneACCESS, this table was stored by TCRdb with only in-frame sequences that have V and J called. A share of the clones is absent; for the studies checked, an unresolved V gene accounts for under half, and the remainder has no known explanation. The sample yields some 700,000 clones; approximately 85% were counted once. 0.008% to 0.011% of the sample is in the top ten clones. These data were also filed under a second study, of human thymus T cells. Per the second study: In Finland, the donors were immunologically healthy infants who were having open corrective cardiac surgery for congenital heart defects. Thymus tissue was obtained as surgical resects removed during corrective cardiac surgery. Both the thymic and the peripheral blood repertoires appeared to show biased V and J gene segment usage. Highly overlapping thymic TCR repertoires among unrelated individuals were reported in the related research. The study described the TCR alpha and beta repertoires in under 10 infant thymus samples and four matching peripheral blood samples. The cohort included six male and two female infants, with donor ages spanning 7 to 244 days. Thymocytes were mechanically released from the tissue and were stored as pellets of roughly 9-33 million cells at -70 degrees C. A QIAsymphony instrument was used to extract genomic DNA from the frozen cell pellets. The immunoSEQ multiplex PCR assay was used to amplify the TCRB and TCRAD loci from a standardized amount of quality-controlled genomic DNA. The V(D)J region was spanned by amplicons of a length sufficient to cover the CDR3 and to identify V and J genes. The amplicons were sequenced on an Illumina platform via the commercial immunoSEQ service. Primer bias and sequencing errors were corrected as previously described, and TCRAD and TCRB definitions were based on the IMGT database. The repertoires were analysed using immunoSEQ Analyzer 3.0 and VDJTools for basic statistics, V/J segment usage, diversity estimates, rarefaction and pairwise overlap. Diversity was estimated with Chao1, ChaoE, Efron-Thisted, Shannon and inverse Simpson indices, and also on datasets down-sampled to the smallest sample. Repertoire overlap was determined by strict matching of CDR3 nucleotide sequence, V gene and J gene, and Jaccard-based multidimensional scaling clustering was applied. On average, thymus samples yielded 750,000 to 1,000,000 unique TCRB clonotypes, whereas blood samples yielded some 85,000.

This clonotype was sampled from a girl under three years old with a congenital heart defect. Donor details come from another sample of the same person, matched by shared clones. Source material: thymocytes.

For the CDR3, the sequence is CASSFGWSNRNRDGYTF. The nucleotide sequence is TGTGCCAGCAGCTTTGGGTGGTCGAACCGAAACAGAGATGGCTACACCTTC. In this chain, TRBV7-9 is recombined with TRBJ1-2; the D gene lacks a confident call. The trim is 3 bases for V and 6 bases for J, with a gap of 23 bases between the germline ends. CDR1 and CDR2, looked up from the germline V gene (reference sequence), are SEHNR and FQNEAQ. The CDR3 holds 17 amino acids from the cysteine to the phenylalanine. Just CDR3 DNA is preserved here, 51 bases in frame from base 1.